Reported below is one T cell receptor beta chain. What it recognizes is unknown. Assay execution proceeded at the deep level. Ten immunoSEQ deep assay plates were used to sequence the DNA of unsorted PBMCs. The authors' processing: For the immunoSEQ data, sequences were junction-only without quality scores, so filtering differed. TCRdb keeps only in-frame clones here, not all; method: immunoSEQ multiplex PCR. V, J and clone size reflect that table, while D and trimming were determined from the DNA. The data show about 510,000 clones, 75% to 80% seen once. CDR1 is KGHSH, CDR2 LQKENI, per germline. The CDR3 is 15 amino acids. V was trimmed by 2 bases and J by 3 bases, leaving 12 bases between them. The entry originates in a study of shared clonotypes between healthy human individuals. Findings and limits, study-wide: Few donors restricted represented genetic and exposure-history diversity.

The TCR comes from a woman in her thirties or forties in good health. Some clones in this sample may be carry-over from other donors' samples. This rearrangement joins TRBV18 to TRBJ2-3; tentative D call: TRBD1 (6 bases). Sequencing was performed on PBMCs. The CDR3 loop reads CASSPKQGQTDTQYF. CDR3 DNA sequence: TGTGCCAGCTCACCAAAACAGGGACAAACAGATACGCAGTATTTT. Full variable domain (rest looked up from reference TRBV18 and TRBJ2-3): NAGVMQNPRHLVRRRGQEARLRCSPMKGHSHVYWYRQLPEEGLKFMVYLQKENIIDESGMPKERFSAEFPKEGPSILRIQQVVRGDSAAYFCASSPKQGQTDTQYFGPGTRLTVL.